This T cell receptor (beta chain) was captured by sequencing in a study of shared clonotypes between healthy human individuals. This clone was seen more than once but under ten times. Additional DNA sequences in this sample encode the identical CDR3. The V gene lost 6 bases and the J gene lost 7 bases, with 16 bases spanning the gap. The germline V gene encodes CDR1 SNHLY and CDR2 FYNNEI. The CDR3 is made up of 14 amino acids. The table came from immunoSEQ multiplex PCR; TCRdb's copy has only in-frame clones and leaves some out. This sample yields around 700,000 clones, of which around 78% are seen a single time; around 1.8% belongs to the top ten.

Input material: memory CD4+ T cells sorted from blood. Subset meaning: CD45RA-negative fraction. The TCR comes from a woman aged 30 to 39 in good health. The rearrangement links TRBV2 to TRBJ1-5; D perhaps matches TRBD1 (6 bases). CDR3 in DNA: TGTGCCAGCAGCGACGAGGGAGGGGGGCAGCCCCAGCATTTT. This codes for CASSDEGGGQPQHF.